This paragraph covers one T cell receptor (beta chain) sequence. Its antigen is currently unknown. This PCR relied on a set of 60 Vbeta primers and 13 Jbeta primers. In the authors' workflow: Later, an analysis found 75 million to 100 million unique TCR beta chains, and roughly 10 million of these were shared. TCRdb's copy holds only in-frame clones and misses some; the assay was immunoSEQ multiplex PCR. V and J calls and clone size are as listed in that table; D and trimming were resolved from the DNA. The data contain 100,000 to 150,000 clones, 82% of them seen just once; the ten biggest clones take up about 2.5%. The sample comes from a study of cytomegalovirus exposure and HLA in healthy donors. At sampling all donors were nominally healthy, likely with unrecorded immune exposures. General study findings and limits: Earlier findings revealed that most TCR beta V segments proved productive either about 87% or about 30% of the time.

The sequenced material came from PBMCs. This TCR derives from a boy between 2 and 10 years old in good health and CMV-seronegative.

Here the CDR3 DNA reads TGCGCCAGCAGCCGACAGGGCCTCTCTGGAAACACCATATATTTT. Encoded protein: CASSRQGLSGNTIYF. The J gene is TRBJ1-3, the V gene TRBV5-1; 7 bases are shared with TRBD1. Germline CDR1 SGHRS, CDR2 YFSETQ. The CDR3 runs to 15 residues. Trimming removed 4 bases from V and 0 bases from J; junction bases left unmatched: 4.